These T cell receptor beta chains were read from a single sample in a study of Graves' ophthalmopathy and Graves' hyperthyroidism. A single record per CDR3 protein comes from TCRdb applying MiXCR to the multiplex PCR reads. This table holds fewer than 70,000 distinct CDR3 sequences, approximately 52% found once. The specimen sequenced was peripheral blood. These receptors all come from an adult woman with Graves' ophthalmopathy. Both conserved end residues are part of each CDR3. The D gene is left open where the match is weak. Size values are once, few and many counts, or a class for expanded clones, and some rows have none.

V gene: TRBV6-2/TRBV6-3; D gene: .; J gene: TRBJ2-7; clone size: .; CDR3 protein: CASSYGKGGVYEQYF; CDR3 DNA: TGTGCCAGCAGTTACGGGAAGGGCGGGGTCTACGAGCAGTACTTC
V gene: TRBV30; D gene: .; J gene: TRBJ2-1; clone size: .; CDR3 protein: CAWSLTVEGGQFF; CDR3 DNA: TGTGCCTGGAGCCTCACAGTGGAGGGGGGGCAGTTCTTC
V gene: TRBV20-1; D gene: TRBD2; J gene: TRBJ2-7; clone size: many; CDR3 protein: CGARETGGFSYEQYF; CDR3 DNA: TGCGGTGCTAGAGAGACGGGAGGGTTCTCCTACGAGCAGTACTTC
V gene: TRBV4-3; D gene: .; J gene: TRBJ2-7; clone size: many; CDR3 protein: CASSQASGEQYF; CDR3 DNA: TGCGCCAGCAGCCAAGCGTCGGGAGAGCAGTACTTC
V gene: TRBV5-8; D gene: .; J gene: TRBJ1-2; clone size: many; CDR3 protein: CASSFEGGNYGYTF; CDR3 DNA: TGTGCCAGCAGCTTCGAAGGGGGTAACTATGGCTACACCTTC
V gene: TRBV5-1; D gene: .; J gene: TRBJ1-6; clone size: .; CDR3 protein: CASSPQGTSPLHF; CDR3 DNA: TGCGCCAGCAGCCCGCAGGGAACTTCACCCCTCCACTTT
V gene: TRBV12-3/TRBV12-4; D gene: .; J gene: TRBJ1-4; clone size: many; CDR3 protein: CASSPVGAEEKLFF; CDR3 DNA: TGTGCCAGCTCCCCGGTGGGGGCTGAGGAAAAACTGTTTTTT
V gene: TRBV29-1; D gene: .; J gene: TRBJ2-7; clone size: .; CDR3 protein: CSVERSGSSYEQYF; CDR3 DNA: TGCAGCGTGGAGCGGAGTGGAAGCTCCTACGAGCAGTACTTC
V gene: TRBV6-2/TRBV6-3; D gene: TRBD1; J gene: TRBJ1-5; clone size: many; CDR3 protein: CASSDRVSQPQHF; CDR3 DNA: TGTGCCAGCAGTGACAGGGTTTCTCAGCCCCAGCATTTT
V gene: TRBV20-1; D gene: .; J gene: TRBJ2-7; clone size: .; CDR3 protein: CSARGAWNEQYF; CDR3 DNA: TGCAGTGCTAGGGGCGCGTGGAACGAGCAGTACTTC
V gene: TRBV7-9; D gene: TRBD1; J gene: TRBJ2-2; clone size: many; CDR3 protein: CASSFEGQGRELFF; CDR3 DNA: TGTGCCAGCAGTTTTGAAGGACAGGGCAGGGAGCTGTTTTTT
V gene: TRBV20-1; D gene: .; J gene: TRBJ2-7; clone size: many; CDR3 protein: CSARGDSLRGDF; CDR3 DNA: TGCAGTGCTAGAGGAGACAGCCTACGCGGGGACTTC
V gene: TRBV7-2; D gene: TRBD1; J gene: TRBJ2-1; clone size: once; CDR3 protein: CASRLGRGGSSNNEQFF; CDR3 DNA: TGTGCCAGCAGATTAGGGAGAGGGGGCAGCTCCAACAATGAGCAGTTCTTT
V gene: TRBV10-1; D gene: TRBD1; J gene: TRBJ2-7; clone size: many; CDR3 protein: CASRGGTGDEQYF; CDR3 DNA: TGCGCCAGCAGAGGGGGGACAGGGGACGAGCAGTACTTC
V gene: TRBV10-3; D gene: .; J gene: TRBJ1-5; clone size: medium-sized; CDR3 protein: CAISEGLGNQPQHF; CDR3 DNA: TGTGCCATCAGTGAGGGATTAGGCAATCAGCCCCAGCATTTT
V gene: TRBV2; D gene: .; J gene: TRBJ2-6; clone size: .; CDR3 protein: CASSEGRVSGANVLTF; CDR3 DNA: TGTGCCAGCAGTGAAGGGCGGGTCTCTGGGGCCAACGTCCTGACTTTC
V gene: TRBV6-2/TRBV6-3; D gene: .; J gene: TRBJ2-1; clone size: few; CDR3 protein: CASSTRQEQYNEQFF; CDR3 DNA: TGTGCCAGCAGTACCCGACAGGAACAATACAATGAGCAGTTCTTC